These 10 T cell receptor beta chains came from one sample sequenced in a study of OX40 agonist ivuxolimab in advanced cancers. Library construction relied on the immunoSEQ multiplex PCR assay. In its TCRdb copy, this immuneACCESS table keeps in-frame sequences only and misses some clones. Where compared with another copy, unresolved V genes explain less than half of these, and the others have no known cause. In this sample the table shows 35,000 to 40,000 clones, around 86% of which occur a single time. The ten largest clones take up 2.4% of the sample. This specimen was CD4+ or CD8+ T cells sorted from blood, taken in a trial of the OX40 agonist ivuxolimab. The origin of the receptors is an adult with an advanced solid tumor such as melanoma, head and neck, liver or kidney cancer.

V is TRBV14 and J is TRBJ2-2; D might be TRBD1 (5 bases). This CDR3 region has 15 residues. V lost 4 bases, J lost 2 bases, and 11 bases lay in between. Germline CDR1 SGHDN, CDR2 FVKESK. The CDR3 region is CASSRAGPNTGELFF. CDR3 in DNA: TGTGCCAGCAGCCGGGCAGGGCCAAACACCGGGGAGCTGTTTTTT.

The chain employs TRBV18 and TRBJ1-4; 8 bases agree with TRBD1. The germline V gene has CDR1 KGHSH and CDR2 LQKENI. This CDR3 comprises 15 residues. V was clipped by 2 bases and J by 8 bases; unmatched bases: 7. Here the CDR3 DNA reads TGTGCCAGCTCACCAGGCACAGGGGGTAACGAAAAACTGTTTTTT. Amino acid sequence: CASSPGTGGNEKLFF.

The chain links TRBV4-1 to TRBJ1-1; 7 nucleotides align to TRBD1. V trimming: 2 bases; J trimming: 0 bases; junction bases outside the gene matches: 3. The CDR3 has 15 amino acids. Germline assignment: CDR1 MGHRA and CDR2 YSYEKL. The CDR3 bases are TGCGCCAGCAGCCAAATGGACAGGATGAACACTGAAGCTTTCTTT. Translating gives CASSQMDRMNTEAFF.

The chain has TRBV6-5 and TRBJ1-6; D gene uncertain. V lost 7 bases and J lost 1, with 11 bases in between. Looked up from germline, CDR1 is MNHEY and CDR2 is SVGAGI. The CDR3 has 15 amino acids. CDR3 residues: CASKVKGSYNSPLHF. The CDR3 bases are TGTGCCAGCAAAGTAAAAGGGTCCTATAATTCACCCCTCCACTTT.

V and J are TRBV18 and TRBJ2-7; 8 bases line up with TRBD2. Germline CDR1 KGHSH, CDR2 LQKENI. The CDR3 is 17 amino acids. With 2 bases clipped from V and 4 bases from J, the junction kept 13 bases outside the gene matches. The CDR3 sequence is CASSPRTGGPDRYEQYF. DNA for the CDR3: TGTGCCAGCTCACCAAGGACGGGGGGGCCGGATCGGTACGAGCAGTACTTC.

A few counts support this clone. The V and J genes are TRBV30 and TRBJ1-6; no reliable D call. The CDR3 covers 14 residues. Germline V CDR1 and CDR2: GTSNPN, SVGIG (reference sequence). V lost 2 bases and J lost 6, with 11 bases in between. CDR3 sequence: CAWSTLPLNSPLHF. DNA of the CDR3: TGTGCCTGGAGTACACTACCCCTTAATTCACCCCTCCACTTT.

As for this clone: The sample has other DNA sequences that encode this CDR3 too. The CDR3 nucleotides are TGTGCCAGCAGCTCTGGACAGTTTCCAAACACTGAAGCTTTCTTT. Its translation: CASSSGQFPNTEAFF. V is TRBV7-9 and J is TRBJ1-1, with a weak D call TRBD1 (6 bases). The germline V gene encodes CDR1 SEHNR and CDR2 FQNEAQ (reference sequence). The V end was cut by 4 bases, the J end by 2 bases, with 14 bases between. The CDR3 is 15 residues long. Full variable domain (rest looked up from reference TRBV7-9 and TRBJ1-1): DTGVSQNPRHKITKRGQNVTFRCDPISEHNRLYWYRQTLGQGPEFLTYFQNEAQLEKSRLLSDRFSAERPKGSFSTLEIQRTEQGDSAMYLCASSSGQFPNTEAFFGQGTRLTVV.

V usage is TRBV5-4 and J usage is TRBJ1-6, with D perhaps matching TRBD1 (5 bases). Trimming pared 0 bases from V and 13 bases from J, leaving 17 bases between. Germline V gives CDR1 SGHNT, CDR2 YYREEE (reference sequence). The CDR3 runs 15 residues. The CDR3 DNA reads as TGTGCCAGCAGCTTGGCCACAGGAGGCCTCGTCCCCCTCCACTTT. Amino acids: CASSLATGGLVPLHF.

V usage is TRBV6-5 and J usage is TRBJ1-5; D is unresolved. The germline gives CDR1 MNHEY, CDR2 SVGAGI. The V and J ends lost 5 bases and 4 bases respectively, with 15 bases between them. The CDR3 has 15 amino acids. The CDR3 coding sequence is TGTGCCAGCAGTGCCGTGGGTGGAGCGAATCAGCCCCAGCATTTT. Encoded protein: CASSAVGGANQPQHF.

The J gene is TRBJ2-5, the V gene TRBV4-1; D call uncertain. The germline V and J ends were trimmed by 2 bases and 0 bases, with 16 bases remaining between them. The CDR3 loop spans 17 amino acids. Germline V gene sequence: CDR1 MGHRA, CDR2 YSYEKL. CDR3 amino acids: CASSQIGASGHQETQYF. The DNA of the CDR3 is TGCGCCAGCAGCCAAATTGGAGCCTCCGGACACCAAGAGACCCAGTACTTC.